The 3 T cell receptor beta chains given below trace back to one sample, sequenced in a study of T cell responses to AZD1222 COVID-19 vaccine. The table came from immunoSEQ multiplex PCR; TCRdb's copy has only in-frame clones and leaves some out. The sample lists roughly 70,000 clones, less than 90% occurring once. This material consisted of peripheral blood, taken on day 0 of AZD1222 vaccination. Receptors were obtained from an adult in good health.

The CDR3 region is CASSLDRGGNNQPQHF. Written as DNA, the CDR3 is TGTGCCAGCAGCTTAGACAGGGGCGGAAACAATCAGCCCCAGCATTTT. The gene calls are TRBV7-2 and TRBJ1-5; 7 bases agree with TRBD1. V trimming: 1 base; J trimming: 3 bases; junction bases outside the gene matches: 6. The CDR3 spans 16 residues. The germline CDR1 and CDR2 sequences are SGHTA and FQGNSA.

The table lists this clone with a count of one. J is TRBJ1-5 and V is TRBV28, with a tentative D call TRBD1 (5 bases). The germline gives CDR1 MDHEN, CDR2 SYDVKM. Trimming cost V 5 bases and J 2 bases, with 19 bases left between them. The CDR3 spans 17 residues. The CDR3 nucleotides read TGTGCCAGCAGTCTCCCTGGTGACAGCGGGGGCAATCAGCCCCAGCATTTT. The encoded protein is CASSLPGDSGGNQPQHF.

V is TRBV6-5 and J is TRBJ2-7; TRBD1 agrees at 8 bases. Per germline, CDR1 MNHEY and CDR2 SVGAGI. V trimming: 0 bases; J trimming: 2 bases; junction bases outside the gene matches: 0. The CDR3 loop spans 14 amino acids. CDR3 DNA sequence: TGTGCCAGCAGTTACTCGGACAGGGCCTACGAGCAGTACTTC. It is translated as CASSYSDRAYEQYF.